This TCR beta chain was recorded in a study of T cell responses to AZD1222 COVID-19 vaccine. TCRdb's table, derived via immunoSEQ multiplex PCR, lists solely in-frame clones and lacks some. The table records 130,000 to 150,000 clones, approximately 88% of them present only once. On this clone itself: The antigen is unknown.

Looked up from germline, CDR1 is GTSNPN and CDR2 is SVGIG (reference sequence). The length of the CDR3 is 11 residues. Trimming stripped 7 bases from V and 1 base from J, with 7 bases between. Study-wide findings and caveats: Donors in the cohort were predominantly white British and more often female, and clonal diversity was possibly underestimated.

Source: peripheral blood, taken 28 days after the second dose of the MenACWY control vaccine. This chain joins TRBV30 and TRBJ1-1; no firm D call. The sequence came from an adult who received the MenACWY meningococcal vaccine as a control. The CDR3, as DNA: TGTGCCTCCGCATCGAACACTGAAGCTTTCTTT. Protein product: CASASNTEAFF.